Listed below are T cell receptor beta chains from one sample, sequenced in a study of cytomegalovirus exposure and HLA in healthy donors. Sequencing was performed with immunoSEQ multiplex PCR; in TCRdb, only in-frame clones are kept and a portion is missing. The sample has approximately 190,000 clones, over 9.5% seen once; the top ten hold more than 7%. The sample consisted of PBMCs. Every receptor here comes from a man in his fifties in good health and CMV-seropositive. Both conserved end residues are part of each CDR3. A D gene is named only where the DNA matches it firmly. Part of the rows lack a size; the others show once, few, many or a class for expanded clones.

j_gene: TRBJ2-3
d_gene: .
abundance: .
v_gene: TRBV10-3
CDR3aa: CAISGRGAGTDTQYF
CDR3nt: TGTGCCATCAGTGGACGGGGGGCAGGCACAGATACGCAGTATTTT

j_gene: TRBJ2-6
d_gene: .
abundance: few
v_gene: TRBV5-1
CDR3aa: CASSLDRTERSGANVLTF
CDR3nt: TGCGCCAGCAGCTTGGACAGAACCGAACGCTCTGGGGCCAACGTCCTGACTTTC

j_gene: TRBJ1-1
d_gene: .
abundance: .
v_gene: TRBV5-6
CDR3aa: CASSYSTGGSMNTEAFF
CDR3nt: TGTGCCAGCAGCTATTCAACGGGGGGCAGCATGAACACTGAAGCTTTCTTT

j_gene: TRBJ2-5
d_gene: TRBD1
abundance: few
v_gene: TRBV5-6
CDR3aa: CASSLGDRGQETQYF
CDR3nt: TGTGCCAGCAGCTTGGGCGACAGGGGACAAGAGACCCAGTACTTC

j_gene: TRBJ1-2
d_gene: TRBD1
abundance: few
v_gene: TRBV10-3
CDR3aa: CAISESTGANNYGYTF
CDR3nt: TGTGCCATCAGTGAATCGACAGGGGCCAATAACTATGGCTACACCTTC

j_gene: TRBJ1-1
d_gene: .
abundance: few
v_gene: TRBV11-2
CDR3aa: CASSLDRTDEAFF
CDR3nt: TGTGCCAGCAGCTTAGATCGGACAGACGAAGCTTTCTTT

j_gene: TRBJ1-2
d_gene: TRBD1
abundance: few
v_gene: TRBV7-9
CDR3aa: CASSPGTGSGYTF
CDR3nt: TGTGCCAGCAGTCCCGGGACAGGGTCTGGCTACACCTTC

j_gene: TRBJ2-7
d_gene: TRBD2
abundance: .
v_gene: TRBV5-4
CDR3aa: CASSTQLAEVSEQYF
CDR3nt: TGTGCCAGCAGTACACAACTAGCGGAGGTCTCAGAGCAGTACTTC

j_gene: TRBJ2-1
d_gene: TRBD2
abundance: many
v_gene: TRBV7-9
CDR3aa: CASSSIGLAGDNEQFF
CDR3nt: TGTGCCAGCAGCTCGATAGGACTAGCGGGGGACAATGAGCAGTTCTTC

j_gene: TRBJ1-4
d_gene: .
abundance: few
v_gene: TRBV6-1
CDR3aa: CASTARATNEKLFF
CDR3nt: TGTGCCAGCACGGCGCGGGCGACTAATGAAAAACTGTTTTTT

j_gene: TRBJ2-2
d_gene: .
abundance: few
v_gene: TRBV14
CDR3aa: CASSPVGLLNTGELFF
CDR3nt: TGTGCCAGCAGTCCTGTGGGACTCCTAAACACCGGGGAGCTGTTTTTT

j_gene: TRBJ1-5
d_gene: .
abundance: .
v_gene: TRBV30
CDR3aa: CAWSAGEDQPQHF
CDR3nt: TGTGCCTGGAGTGCGGGGGAGGATCAGCCCCAGCATTTT

j_gene: TRBJ1-5
d_gene: .
abundance: .
v_gene: TRBV18
CDR3aa: CASSLRDQPQHF
CDR3nt: TGTGCCAGCTCACTCAGGGATCAGCCCCAGCATTTT

j_gene: TRBJ1-4
d_gene: .
abundance: few
v_gene: TRBV4-3
CDR3aa: CASSQDSGIWGEKLFF
CDR3nt: TGCGCCAGCAGCCAAGATTCCGGGATTTGGGGTGAAAAACTGTTTTTT

j_gene: TRBJ2-2
d_gene: .
abundance: .
v_gene: TRBV6-1
CDR3aa: CASSEIGLLGGELFF
CDR3nt: TGTGCCAGCAGTGAAATCGGACTGTTGGGCGGGGAGCTGTTTTTT

j_gene: TRBJ1-5
d_gene: TRBD1
abundance: .
v_gene: TRBV7-2
CDR3aa: CASSLDRANQPQHF
CDR3nt: TGTGCCAGCAGCCTAGACAGGGCCAATCAGCCCCAGCATTTT

j_gene: TRBJ1-4
d_gene: .
abundance: .
v_gene: TRBV18
CDR3aa: CASSPSRAGANEKLFF
CDR3nt: TGTGCCAGCTCACCAAGTAGGGCGGGGGCTAATGAAAAACTGTTTTTT

j_gene: TRBJ2-1
d_gene: .
abundance: .
v_gene: TRBV5-4
CDR3aa: CASSLARARSYNEQFF
CDR3nt: TGTGCCAGCAGCTTGGCGAGGGCGCGGTCCTACAATGAGCAGTTCTTC

j_gene: TRBJ2-5
d_gene: .
abundance: .
v_gene: TRBV2
CDR3aa: CASSVGGAIQETQYF
CDR3nt: TGTGCCAGCAGTGTAGGGGGGGCTATCCAAGAGACCCAGTACTTC

j_gene: TRBJ2-1
d_gene: .
abundance: .
v_gene: TRBV9
CDR3aa: CASSVAGTYNEQFF
CDR3nt: TGTGCCAGCAGCGTGGCAGGGACCTACAATGAGCAGTTCTTC